A selection of T cell receptor beta chains follows, all from one sample in a study of blood T cell repertoires in COVID-19. TCRdb's table, derived via immunoSEQ multiplex PCR, lists solely in-frame clones and lacks some. Here the sample spans approximately 250,000 clones, about 85% being singletons. The sample comprised peripheral blood. The receptors here all came from a man aged 35-49 years with acute or convalescent COVID-19. Both conserved end residues are part of each CDR3. Each record gives: clone size, D gene, V gene, J gene, CDR3 DNA, CDR3 protein. A D gene is named only where the DNA matches it firmly. Clone size is not always given. Where it is, it says once, few, many or a class for expanded clones.

clone size: few; D gene: .; V gene: TRBV5-6; J gene: TRBJ2-3; CDR3 DNA: TGTGCCAGCAGACCGAACGGGGCAGATACGCAGTATTTT; CDR3 protein: CASRPNGADTQYF
clone size: .; D gene: TRBD1; V gene: TRBV2; J gene: TRBJ2-2; CDR3 DNA: TGTGCCAGCAGTGAGGGTGTAGACAGGGTCGGAACCGGGGAGCTGTTTTTT; CDR3 protein: CASSEGVDRVGTGELFF
clone size: .; D gene: TRBD1; V gene: TRBV19; J gene: TRBJ1-1; CDR3 DNA: TGTGCCAGTAGTAGACAGGGAGAAACTGAAGCTTTCTTT; CDR3 protein: CASSRQGETEAFF
clone size: few; D gene: .; V gene: TRBV5-1; J gene: TRBJ1-1; CDR3 DNA: TGCGCCAGCAGCCACGGGACATGGGAAGGGATGGAGGCTTTCTTT; CDR3 protein: CASSHGTWEGMEAFF
clone size: .; D gene: .; V gene: TRBV6-1; J gene: TRBJ2-7; CDR3 DNA: TGTGCCAGCAGTGAGCGGGGTCGCTCCTACGAGCAGTACTTC; CDR3 protein: CASSERGRSYEQYF
clone size: .; D gene: TRBD1; V gene: TRBV6-5; J gene: TRBJ1-3; CDR3 DNA: TGTGCCAGCAGTTACTCGGGACAGATCTCTGGAAACACCATATATTTT; CDR3 protein: CASSYSGQISGNTIYF
clone size: .; D gene: .; V gene: TRBV7-9; J gene: TRBJ1-2; CDR3 DNA: TGTGCCAGCAGCTCCTTGTCCCTTGACAGGACCTATGGCTACACCTTC; CDR3 protein: CASSSLSLDRTYGYTF
clone size: .; D gene: TRBD2; V gene: TRBV7-2; J gene: TRBJ2-1; CDR3 DNA: TGTGCCAGCAGCTTAGCTTCCAGCGGGGGAACCCAGAGCTCCTACAATGAGCAGTTCTTC; CDR3 protein: CASSLASSGGTQSSYNEQFF
clone size: .; D gene: TRBD1; V gene: TRBV2; J gene: TRBJ1-1; CDR3 DNA: TGTGCCAGCAGTGAAGGGACAGGAGGAGCTTTCTTT; CDR3 protein: CASSEGTGGAFF
clone size: .; D gene: .; V gene: TRBV5-6; J gene: TRBJ2-6; CDR3 DNA: TGTGCCAGCAGCTTGAGCGGCTCCTCTGGGGCCAACGTCCTGACTTTC; CDR3 protein: CASSLSGSSGANVLTF
clone size: .; D gene: .; V gene: TRBV19; J gene: TRBJ1-5; CDR3 DNA: TGTGCCAGAGGGACGGGGGGCCAGCCCCAGCATTTT; CDR3 protein: CARGTGGQPQHF
clone size: .; D gene: TRBD2; V gene: TRBV12-3/TRBV12-4; J gene: TRBJ2-7; CDR3 DNA: TGTGCCAGCAGCCACGGGGGGGGCGAGCAGTACTTC; CDR3 protein: CASSHGGGEQYF
clone size: once; D gene: .; V gene: TRBV12-5; J gene: TRBJ2-3; CDR3 DNA: TGTGCTAGTGGTCTAACGGGCGGGGGCCGCACAGATACGCAGTATTTT; CDR3 protein: CASGLTGGGRTDTQYF
clone size: .; D gene: .; V gene: TRBV3-1/TRBV3-2; J gene: TRBJ1-2; CDR3 DNA: TGTGCCAGCAGCCAATTGGAGGGGTATGGCTACACCTTC; CDR3 protein: CASSQLEGYGYTF
clone size: .; D gene: TRBD1; V gene: TRBV19; J gene: TRBJ2-1; CDR3 DNA: TGTGCCAGTAGCGGGGGACAGGTCCACTTGTCCTACAATGAGCAGTTCTTC; CDR3 protein: CASSGGQVHLSYNEQFF
clone size: .; D gene: .; V gene: TRBV29-1; J gene: TRBJ1-1; CDR3 DNA: TGCAGCGTTGAACTCCAACTGATGAACACTGAAGCTTTCTTT; CDR3 protein: CSVELQLMNTEAFF
clone size: .; D gene: .; V gene: TRBV7-2; J gene: TRBJ1-2; CDR3 DNA: TGTGCCAGCAGCCCTCCACAGGCACCATACTATGGCTACACCTTC; CDR3 protein: CASSPPQAPYYGYTF
clone size: .; D gene: .; V gene: TRBV4-2; J gene: TRBJ1-3; CDR3 DNA: TGTGCCAGCAGCCAATCCCAGGGGATTTCTGGAAACACCATATATTTT; CDR3 protein: CASSQSQGISGNTIYF
clone size: .; D gene: .; V gene: TRBV18; J gene: TRBJ1-2; CDR3 DNA: TGTGCCAGCTCACCACCGATGGTTTCGGGTGGCTACACCTTC; CDR3 protein: CASSPPMVSGGYTF
clone size: .; D gene: .; V gene: TRBV28; J gene: TRBJ1-2; CDR3 DNA: TGTGCCAGCAGTTTAGCAGTCGTCTATGGCTACACCTTC; CDR3 protein: CASSLAVVYGYTF
clone size: once; D gene: .; V gene: TRBV3-1/TRBV3-2; J gene: TRBJ2-7; CDR3 DNA: TGTGCCAGCAGCCAACGCGACGAGCAGTACTTC; CDR3 protein: CASSQRDEQYF
clone size: .; D gene: TRBD2; V gene: TRBV7-3; J gene: TRBJ2-1; CDR3 DNA: TGTGCCAGCAGCCGAGGTAGCGGGGGGGCAAATGAGCAGTTCTTC; CDR3 protein: CASSRGSGGANEQFF
clone size: .; D gene: .; V gene: TRBV7-2; J gene: TRBJ1-6; CDR3 DNA: TGTGCCAGCAGACCCTCTTTGGGGGGGCTGGGGTCACCCCTCCACTTT; CDR3 protein: CASRPSLGGLGSPLHF
clone size: few; D gene: TRBD1; V gene: TRBV6-5; J gene: TRBJ1-1; CDR3 DNA: TGTGCCAGCAGTACTTGGACAGGGAACACTGAAGCTTTCTTT; CDR3 protein: CASSTWTGNTEAFF
clone size: .; D gene: .; V gene: TRBV28; J gene: TRBJ1-2; CDR3 DNA: TGTGCCAGCAGTCTCACAGGGTATGGCTACACCTTC; CDR3 protein: CASSLTGYGYTF
clone size: .; D gene: TRBD1; V gene: TRBV5-1; J gene: TRBJ1-2; CDR3 DNA: TGCGCCAGCAGCGTCGGACAGGAAGGTTTCGATGGCTACACCTTC; CDR3 protein: CASSVGQEGFDGYTF
clone size: .; D gene: TRBD2; V gene: TRBV27; J gene: TRBJ2-1; CDR3 DNA: TGTGCCAGCTCGCGGACTAGCGGGGGGAACAATGAGCAGTTCTTC; CDR3 protein: CASSRTSGGNNEQFF
clone size: .; D gene: .; V gene: TRBV21-1; J gene: TRBJ2-7; CDR3 DNA: TGTGCCAGCAGCACCGGGACTAGCGGCTCCTACGAGCAGTACTTC; CDR3 protein: CASSTGTSGSYEQYF
clone size: once; D gene: .; V gene: TRBV18; J gene: TRBJ1-4; CDR3 DNA: TGTGCCAGCTCACTCTCAGTTTTGGGTTCAGGTGAAAAACTGTTTTTT; CDR3 protein: CASSLSVLGSGEKLFF
clone size: .; D gene: .; V gene: TRBV5-4; J gene: TRBJ1-1; CDR3 DNA: TGTGCCAGCAGCTTGGCGGGGGGCGCCGTGAACACTGAAGCTTTCTTT; CDR3 protein: CASSLAGGAVNTEAFF
clone size: .; D gene: TRBD2; V gene: TRBV11-2; J gene: TRBJ2-5; CDR3 DNA: TGTGCCAGCAGCTTCATACTAGCGGGGGGTGGAGAGACCCAGTACTTC; CDR3 protein: CASSFILAGGGETQYF
clone size: .; D gene: .; V gene: TRBV7-8; J gene: TRBJ2-1; CDR3 DNA: TGTGCCAGCATCCCAACCAGCGGAAACTACAATGAGCAGTTCTTC; CDR3 protein: CASIPTSGNYNEQFF
clone size: few; D gene: .; V gene: TRBV19; J gene: TRBJ1-3; CDR3 DNA: TGTGCCAGTCTAGCGGGAGGTACCGGAAACACCATATATTTT; CDR3 protein: CASLAGGTGNTIYF
clone size: .; D gene: TRBD1; V gene: TRBV19; J gene: TRBJ1-1; CDR3 DNA: TGTGCCAGTAATAACAGGGGGGGAACTGAAGCTTTCTTT; CDR3 protein: CASNNRGGTEAFF
clone size: .; D gene: .; V gene: TRBV2; J gene: TRBJ1-4; CDR3 DNA: TGTGCCAGCAGAGACCCGACAGGTGCTGAAAAACTGTTTTTT; CDR3 protein: CASRDPTGAEKLFF
clone size: .; D gene: .; V gene: TRBV4-3; J gene: TRBJ1-1; CDR3 DNA: TGCGCCAGCAGCCCAGGAGACAGAGCGAGCACTGAAGCTTTCTTT; CDR3 protein: CASSPGDRASTEAFF
clone size: .; D gene: .; V gene: TRBV6-5; J gene: TRBJ2-4; CDR3 DNA: TGTGCCAGCAGTTACTCGGGCGCGGGGGCCAAAAACATTCAGTACTTC; CDR3 protein: CASSYSGAGAKNIQYF
clone size: .; D gene: TRBD2; V gene: TRBV28; J gene: TRBJ2-1; CDR3 DNA: TGTGCCAGCAGTTCCCCCCGACTAGCGGGGGGGCGAGAGCAGTTCTTC; CDR3 protein: CASSSPRLAGGREQFF
clone size: once; D gene: TRBD1; V gene: TRBV6-5; J gene: TRBJ1-1; CDR3 DNA: TGTGCCAGCAGTACAGGGGGGACTGAAGCTTTCTTT; CDR3 protein: CASSTGGTEAFF
clone size: .; D gene: TRBD1; V gene: TRBV24-1; J gene: TRBJ2-1; CDR3 DNA: TGTGCCACCAGCGCAGGGGGCGATGAGCAGTTCTTC; CDR3 protein: CATSAGGDEQFF
clone size: once; D gene: TRBD2; V gene: TRBV11-3; J gene: TRBJ2-1; CDR3 DNA: TGTGCCAGCAGCGCGCGTCCGGGACTAGCGGCCGCGATCCTCTACAATGAGCAGTTCTTC; CDR3 protein: CASSARPGLAAAILYNEQFF
clone size: few; D gene: TRBD1; V gene: TRBV3-1/TRBV3-2; J gene: TRBJ1-1; CDR3 DNA: TGTGCCAGCAGCCGATCGACAGGGAGAGGCACTGAAGCTTTCTTT; CDR3 protein: CASSRSTGRGTEAFF
clone size: .; D gene: TRBD2; V gene: TRBV20-1; J gene: TRBJ2-3; CDR3 DNA: TGCAGTGCTAGTGAGGACGGGAGGGAAGATACGCAGTATTTT; CDR3 protein: CSASEDGREDTQYF
clone size: few; D gene: TRBD1; V gene: TRBV6-2/TRBV6-3; J gene: TRBJ1-1; CDR3 DNA: TGTGCCAGCAGTTACGACCCACAGGGACAGCGAAGTGACACTGAAGCTTTCTTT; CDR3 protein: CASSYDPQGQRSDTEAFF
clone size: .; D gene: TRBD2; V gene: TRBV7-2; J gene: TRBJ2-1; CDR3 DNA: TGTGCCAGCAGCTGGCCCCGGCTAGCGGCCAATGAGCAGTTCTTC; CDR3 protein: CASSWPRLAANEQFF
clone size: .; D gene: .; V gene: TRBV2; J gene: TRBJ2-5; CDR3 DNA: TGTGCCAGTGGGTCTGGAGAAAAGACCCAGTACTTC; CDR3 protein: CASGSGEKTQYF
clone size: .; D gene: .; V gene: TRBV24-1; J gene: TRBJ1-4; CDR3 DNA: TGTGCCACCAGTGATTTGCAGGGCCCTTGTAATGAAAAACTGTTTTTT; CDR3 protein: CATSDLQGPCNEKLFF
clone size: few; D gene: TRBD1; V gene: TRBV7-6; J gene: TRBJ1-1; CDR3 DNA: TGTGCCAGCAGCCTGCGGGGACAGTTGAACACTGAAGCTTTCTTT; CDR3 protein: CASSLRGQLNTEAFF
clone size: .; D gene: TRBD1; V gene: TRBV11-2; J gene: TRBJ2-7; CDR3 DNA: TGTGCCAGCAGCTTAGACAATGGACAGGGTTTCATGGGGCAGTACTTC; CDR3 protein: CASSLDNGQGFMGQYF
clone size: .; D gene: .; V gene: TRBV27; J gene: TRBJ1-2; CDR3 DNA: TGTGCCAGCGGAAATCTAGACTATGGCTACACCTTC; CDR3 protein: CASGNLDYGYTF
clone size: .; D gene: TRBD1; V gene: TRBV3-1/TRBV3-2; J gene: TRBJ1-2; CDR3 DNA: TGTGCCAGCAGCCGGAGGGTGATGGGGAGGACAGGGGCCAATACCGACTATGGCTACACCTTC; CDR3 protein: CASSRRVMGRTGANTDYGYTF
clone size: few; D gene: .; V gene: TRBV30; J gene: TRBJ1-1; CDR3 DNA: TGTGCCTGGAGTTTTAGTAACACTGAAGCTTTCTTT; CDR3 protein: CAWSFSNTEAFF
clone size: once; D gene: TRBD1; V gene: TRBV6-6; J gene: TRBJ2-2; CDR3 DNA: TGTGCCAGCAGTTGGGGACAGGGTAACACCGGGGAGCTGTTTTTT; CDR3 protein: CASSWGQGNTGELFF
clone size: .; D gene: .; V gene: TRBV5-4; J gene: TRBJ1-3; CDR3 DNA: TGTGCCAGCAGCTTGGGGGGGCAGCTCTACTCTGGAAACACCATATATTTT; CDR3 protein: CASSLGGQLYSGNTIYF
clone size: .; D gene: .; V gene: TRBV3-1/TRBV3-2; J gene: TRBJ2-7; CDR3 DNA: TGTGCCAGCAGCCAAGGTGGAGATACCTACGAGCAGTACTTC; CDR3 protein: CASSQGGDTYEQYF
clone size: .; D gene: TRBD2; V gene: TRBV29-1; J gene: TRBJ2-3; CDR3 DNA: TGCAGCGTTGAGACCGGACTAGGGGATACGCAGTATTTT; CDR3 protein: CSVETGLGDTQYF
clone size: .; D gene: .; V gene: TRBV5-1; J gene: TRBJ2-1; CDR3 DNA: TGCGCCAGCACCAAGGGTGGGGGCTATGAGCAGTTCTTC; CDR3 protein: CASTKGGGYEQFF